This T cell receptor beta chain was identified during a study of beta chain features in type 1 diabetes. Study at large: On cell yields, gender and age, patients and healthy donors were similar.

For this clone: Its matching antigen is unknown.

Germline V gene sequence: CDR1 KGHSH, CDR2 LQKENI. This CDR3 comprises 14 residues. Trimming took off 0 bases at V and 4 bases at J, with 9 bases between the two ends. It was one heparinised blood draw, averaging around 100 mL, that each donor gave. A CD45RO/CCR7/CD25/CD127/CD95/CD27 panel sorted naive, central memory, regulatory and stem cell-like memory CD4+ cells. General study findings and limits: The VDJ junctions of type 1 diabetes patients carried fewer insertions and more deletions. In all four CD4+ subsets, TCRB CDR3 length was significantly, moderately reduced in type 1 diabetes.

cDNA synthesis used the whole RNA isolate, giving expressed TCRB sequences. Data came from immunoSEQ multiplex PCR; TCRdb stores just in-frame clones and leaves some out. The sample has 95,000 to 150,000 clones; roughly 15% are singletons. The sample was central memory CD4+ T cells from blood. J is TRBJ2-5 and V is TRBV18; D tentatively fits TRBD1 or TRBD2 (5 bases each). The receptor was isolated from a man aged 25 to 45 with type 1 diabetes. The CDR3 DNA follows: TGTGCCAGCTCACCACCGGGGGTTCGAGAGACCCAGTACTTC. Its translation: CASSPPGVRETQYF.